The source of this T cell receptor (beta chain) is a study of monozygotic twins with cystic fibrosis. The germline V and J ends were trimmed by 6 bases and 3 bases, with 9 bases remaining between them. The germline V gene encodes CDR1 MNHNS and CDR2 SASEGT. The CDR3 loop spans 13 amino acids. Sequencing used immunoSEQ multiplex PCR; TCRdb keeps in-frame clones, though not all of them. Of around 17,000 clones listed, over 95% are singletons. The V and J genes are TRBV6-1 and TRBJ1-5, with D perhaps matching TRBD1 (5 bases). This TCR was sampled from a girl aged 2-9 years with cystic fibrosis. The sequencing input was blood. CDR3 protein: CASRAGPNQPQHF. The DNA of the CDR3 is TGTGCCAGCAGGGCAGGGCCCAATCAGCCCCAGCATTTT.